Sequencing of this TCR beta chain was carried out in a study of T cell responses to AZD1222 COVID-19 vaccine (dated by TCRdb to about 2021). Concerning the study at large: AZD1222 recipients whose second dose came at about 4 weeks and those whose second dose came at about 12 weeks were combined into one group, since spike-specific TCR depth and breadth did not differ between the two schedules. A total of just over 230 trial participants underwent TCR sequencing, of whom 207 had received two doses of AZD1222 and roughly 26 had received two doses of the MenACWY control vaccine. Enrollment into the trials was organized by age into subgroups of 18-55, 56-69 and 70-plus years, and those subgroups contained approximately 160, 26 and 62 TCR-sequenced participants, respectively.

The CDR3 regions of human TCRbeta chains were analyzed by immunosequencing. On the study's bioinformatics: TCRs in the repertoires were matched against a reference library of SARS-CoV-2-specific TCRs that had been generated with the MIRA antigen-specificity platform. Breadth was defined as the fraction of unique TCRs that were SARS-CoV-2-associated. Depth was defined as the fraction of total T cells that were SARS-CoV-2-associated. Using the MIRA data, every spike-specific TCR was mapped to the spike region that the TCR reacted to and assigned to either a CD4 or a CD8 class. Log10-transformed breadth and depth values were compared by one-way ANOVA with Sidak's multiple comparisons tests. The table comes from immuneACCESS by way of TCRdb, which keeps in-frame sequences with V and J called. Part of the clones is missing from these tables; in studies checked, under half for an unresolved V gene and the rest for unknown reasons. Clone size and V and J calls were adopted from that table, with D and trimming inferred from the DNA. Within this sample are 150,000 or so clones, with roughly nine tenths of them counted one time only. The top ten clonotypes cover 5.1% of the sample.

Concerning this clone itself: Its target antigen remains unknown. Base qualities are not provided; no much larger clone lies one nucleotide away.

The full study reports these points: Participants were mostly white British and included more females than males, and it was suggested by the authors that clonal diversity may have been underestimated. Only five or six AZD1222 recipients were SARS-CoV-2 seropositive at baseline, limiting conclusions about previously exposed vaccinees. In the small 56-69-year group, the increase in depth fell short of significance, most likely because of low power. Reportedly, close to half of the unique spike-specific TCRs recognized epitopes lying outside the regions that are mutated in the B.1.351 and B.1.1.7 variants. The whole spike protein was spanned by vaccine-associated CD4 TCRs, and dominant responses were seen in regions 160-218 and 743-854. Because no day 14 peak-response samples were available, the repertoires could be characterized only after the peak T cell response. After two AZD1222 doses, spike-specific TCR breadth and depth were significantly higher than at day 0 and than in MenACWY recipients.

The time point label on this specimen signifies: baseline before first vaccination. The vaccinee samples were drawn from two UK trials, COV001 and COV002, one of which was a single-blind randomized controlled phase 2/3 trial testing AZD1222 (ChAdOx1 nCoV-19) in healthy adults. For TCRbeta chain sequencing, PBMC samples were collected from trial participants at day 0 and at day 28 after the second dose. CDR1 is given as MNHEY and CDR2 as SVGEGT, both from the germline V gene. Reading from cysteine to phenylalanine, the CDR3 counts 15 amino acids. The read is trimmed to its CDR3 DNA, 45 bases read in frame from base 1. V is pruned by 6 bases and J by 3 bases, leaving 6 bases of the junction without a gene match.

The source is an adult in good health. The chain couples TRBV6-2 or TRBV6-3 to TRBJ2-1, with 9 bases in between that match TRBD1. Sequencing used peripheral blood, obtained on day 0 of AZD1222 vaccination. The DNA is as follows: TGTGCCAGCAGCCGTATGACAGGGGGCTACAATGAGCAGTTCTTC. This codes for CASSRMTGGYNEQFF.